These 17 T cell receptor beta chains were all obtained from the same sample, sequenced in a study of PD-1 blockade in classical Hodgkin lymphoma. Time point here: cycle 4 day 1 (C4D1), after less than seven weeks of nivolumab. Every patient was affected by relapse after autologous stem cell transplantation, while exposure to brentuximab vedotin was not uniform. The table came from immunoSEQ multiplex PCR; TCRdb's copy has only in-frame clones and leaves some out. This sample yields 15,000 to 20,000 clones, of which around 82% are seen a single time; roughly 22% belongs to the top ten. Sequencing was performed on peripheral blood mononuclear cells (PBMCs), taken before the fourth cycle of nivolumab. The source is a human donor with classical Hodgkin lymphoma.

This clone showed up just a few times. This sequence joins TRBV4-3 and TRBJ2-1; a weak D match, TRBD2 (5 bases). The CDR3 totals 15 residues. Germline-derived CDR1 and CDR2 are LGHNA and YSLEER. The germline V and J ends were trimmed by 0 bases and 9 bases, with 15 bases remaining between them. The CDR3 protein is CASSQERTPAGEQFF. The CDR3 DNA reads as TGCGCCAGCAGCCAAGAGAGGACCCCGGCGGGTGAGCAGTTCTTC.

Note on this clone: Mismatch with germline at one junction end may stem from a read error. The J gene is TRBJ1-2, the V gene TRBV25-1, with no clear D. This CDR3 spans 12 amino acids. Germline lookup yields CDR1 MGHDK and CDR2 SYGVNS. The CDR3 sequence: CASSARNYDYTF. CDR3 DNA: TGTGCCAGCAGTGCCAGGAACTATGACTACACCTTC.

The chain employs TRBV5-6 and TRBJ2-1; D is undetermined. V shed 1 base and J shed 2 bases, with 13 bases lying between them. From germline, CDR1 is SGHDT and CDR2 YYEEEE. This CDR3 is 16 amino acids long. CDR3 nucleotides: TGTGCCAGCAGCTTGCCATATGGCGAGACCTACAATGAGCAGTTCTTC. Its protein is CASSLPYGETYNEQFF.

The V call is TRBV7-2, the J call TRBJ2-3, with 13 bases matching TRBD2. The CDR3 covers 16 residues. Per the germline V gene, CDR1 is SGHTA and CDR2 is FQGNSA. V lost 0 bases, J lost 12 bases, and 9 bases stayed unmatched. Here the CDR3 DNA reads TGTGCCAGCAGCTTAGCGCCTTTGGGACTAGCGGGGTATCAGTATTTT. Translated, it gives CASSLAPLGLAGYQYF. The whole variable domain, filled in from reference TRBV7-2 and TRBJ2-3, reads GAGVSQSPSNKVTEKGKDVELRCDPISGHTALYWYRQSLGQGLEFLIYFQGNSAPDKSGLPSDRFSAERTGGSVSTLTIQRTQQEDSAVYLCASSLAPLGLAGYQYFGPGTRLTVL.

The gene calls are TRBV28 and TRBJ1-6; no clear D. V was clipped by 3 bases and J by 5 bases, with 5 bases between them. This CDR3 region has 13 residues. Germline V lookup: CDR1 MDHEN, CDR2 SYDVKM. CDR3 nucleotide sequence: TGTGCCAGCAGTTTTCGTGATAATTCACCCCTCCACTTT. This codes for CASSFRDNSPLHF.

The chain has TRBV7-8 and TRBJ2-3, with D possibly being TRBD1 (5 bases). V was pared by 1 base and J by 11 bases, with 13 bases between. This CDR3 region has 13 residues. Per the germline V gene, CDR1 is SGHVS and CDR2 is FQNEAQ. CDR3 sequence: CASSLVGQGGQYF. In DNA form, the CDR3 reads TGTGCCAGCAGCTTAGTTGGGCAGGGTGGGCAGTATTTT.

The chain couples TRBV19 to TRBJ1-5, with 9 bases matching TRBD1. The CDR3 is made up of 20 amino acids. Per the germline V gene, CDR1 is LNHDA and CDR2 is SQIVND (reference sequence). Trimming took 5 bases from V and 1 from J; bases not matched to a gene: 18. As DNA, the CDR3 is TGTGCCAGTAGTCCTGGGCCCACAGGGGGCTTCTTCCCCAGCAATCAGCCCCAGCATTTT. This gives the protein CASSPGPTGGFFPSNQPQHF. Variable domain in full (rest from reference TRBV19 and TRBJ1-5): DGGITQSPKYLFRKEGQNVTLSCEQNLNHDAMYWYRQDPGQGLRLIYYSQIVNDFQKGDIAEGYSVSREKKESFPLTVTSAQKNPTAFYLCASSPGPTGGFFPSNQPQHFGDGTRLSIL.

Here the CDR3 DNA reads TGTGCCAGCAGCCCTGACGCGGATACGCAGTATTTT. As protein: CASSPDADTQYF. The rearrangement joins TRBV4-2 to TRBJ2-3; D not certain. The V gene's germline CDR1 is LGHNA and CDR2 YNFKEQ. This CDR3 region has 12 residues. V gave up 4 bases and J gave up 6 bases, with 8 bases separating them.

The V gene is TRBV7-2, the J gene TRBJ2-1, with D perhaps matching TRBD1 (6 bases). Trimming removed 6 bases from V and 8 bases from J, with 14 bases in between. The CDR3 runs 13 residues. Germline-derived CDR1 and CDR2 are SGHTA and FQGNSA. CDR3 coding DNA: TGTGCCAGCAGGTCCACAGGGTTGCATGAGCAGTTCTTC. It encodes CASRSTGLHEQFF.

The rearrangement uses TRBV29-1 and TRBJ2-2; D is unresolved. CDR1 and CDR2 (germline): SQVTM, ANQGSEA. The V and J ends lost 4 bases and 7 bases respectively, with 4 bases between them. This CDR3 spans 10 amino acids. The CDR3: CSVGGGELFF. CDR3 nucleotide sequence: TGCAGCGTTGGAGGCGGGGAGCTGTTTTTT.

This clone was observed once. The CDR3 here is CASSEQLASDTQYF. CDR3 DNA sequence: TGTGCCAGCAGTGAACAACTCGCCAGCGATACGCAGTATTTT. The V gene is TRBV6-1, the J gene TRBJ2-3; D is undetermined. The V end lost 2 bases, the J end lost 6 bases, and 12 bases lay between the germline ends. Germline lookup yields CDR1 MNHNS and CDR2 SASEGT. This CDR3 spans 14 amino acids.

The chain combines TRBV6-6 with TRBJ2-7, with D perhaps TRBD1 (7 bases). The CDR3 covers 11 residues. Germline V gene sequence: CDR1 MNHNY, CDR2 SVGAGI (reference sequence). Trimming shortened V by 2 bases and J by 12 bases, and 11 bases separated the two germline ends. The DNA of the CDR3 is TGTGCCAGCAGTTACGGAGGGGGCGCGTACTTC. This translates into CASSYGGGAYF.

This chain links TRBV4-3 with TRBJ2-2; perhaps D is TRBD1 or TRBD2 (5 bases each). V dropped 0 bases and J dropped 9 bases, with 23 bases sitting between them. This CDR3 region has 18 residues. The V gene's germline CDR1 is LGHNA and CDR2 YSLEER. The CDR3 nucleotides are TGCGCCAGCAGCCAAGATTTGACGGGGACGGCTCAAGGAAGGGAGCTGTTTTTT. This gives the protein CASSQDLTGTAQGRELFF.

V is TRBV4-2 and J is TRBJ2-3, with a tentative D call TRBD2 (5 bases). Germline CDR1 and CDR2: LGHNA and YNFKEQ. The CDR3 loop spans 14 amino acids. Trimming cost V 5 bases and J 4 bases, with 13 bases left between them. The CDR3 sequence is CASSRAEGSDTQYF. The CDR3 DNA is TGTGCCAGCAGCAGGGCCGAGGGTTCAGATACGCAGTATTTT.

This clone has just a few counts. The chain is built from TRBV10-2 and TRBJ1-5; a weak D match, TRBD1 (5 bases). The germline V gene has CDR1 WSHSY and CDR2 SAAADI. The V end was cut by 3 bases, the J end by 7 bases, with 10 bases between. The length of the CDR3 is 13 residues. This CDR3 is CASSDRKGQPQHF. CDR3 DNA: TGCGCCAGCAGTGACAGGAAGGGGCAGCCCCAGCATTTT.

The gene calls are TRBV19 and TRBJ1-5; D gene ambiguous. Germline-derived CDR1 and CDR2 are LNHDA and SQIVND (reference sequence). The CDR3 has 18 amino acids. The ends were cut back, 6 bases at V and 5 bases at J, with 26 bases in the middle. The CDR3 DNA is TGTGCCAGTAGGAGAACCGTGACCCCGGGTTGGGAGGATCAGCCCCAGCATTTT. Its translation is CASRRTVTPGWEDQPQHF.

The chain uses TRBV19 and TRBJ1-5, with D perhaps matching TRBD1 (5 bases). The ends were cut back, 3 bases at V and 2 bases at J, with 20 bases in the middle. The length of the CDR3 is 18 residues. Per the germline V gene, CDR1 is LNHDA and CDR2 is SQIVND (reference sequence). The CDR3 DNA reads TGTGCCAGTAGTATTTTAAACCGGGCCCCGGGGCGCAATCAGCCCCAGCATTTT. Translation: CASSILNRAPGRNQPQHF.